This entry concerns a single T cell receptor (beta chain). This entry comes from a study of blood T cell repertoires in COVID-19. Study details: Donors in the United States, Italy and Spain gave samples during acute or convalescent COVID-19. T cells, B-cell-depleted T cells, or PBMCs provided the cDNA or gDNA that served as material.

Methods used by the authors: It was from reference gene primer amplification that nucleated cell counts were estimated. Here immunoSEQ multiplex PCR was the method, and the copy in TCRdb shows in-frame clones only, minus some. The V and J calls and the clone size are those of that table, but D and trimming were determined from the DNA. The data show some 100,000 clones, with 88% seen just once and 4.5% to 6% held by the top ten. Sequences were obtained from peripheral blood. The TCR originated in a woman older than 75 with active COVID-19.

The CDR3 protein is CASSQGLTADYEKLFF. CDR3 DNA: TGCGCCAGCAGCCAAGGGCTGACAGCCGACTATGAAAAACTGTTTTTT. V is TRBV4-3 and J is TRBJ1-4; a possible D gene is TRBD1 (5 bases). The CDR3 loop spans 16 amino acids. V was cut by 1 base and J by 6 bases, with 15 bases left in between. Looked up from germline, CDR1 is LGHNA and CDR2 is YSLEER.